This T cell receptor beta chain was documented in a study of T cell repertoires in cytomegalovirus infection. Study at large: Indicated by public TCR beta signatures were CMV infection and matching HLA type. Study-wide results and limits: Dominant in the ex vivo response were TCR beta clonotypes restricted by HLA-C and specific for CMV. The cumulative frequency of public TCR beta families distinguished individuals who carried CMV together with the relevant HLA.

This clonotype was seen a few times. As yet, its antigen is unknown. TCRdb redid the calling of the reads with MiXCR, one entry per CDR3 protein. In the table there are around 430,000 distinct CDR3 sequences, about 39% of which are singletons. The CDR3 extends over 13 amino acids. The V and J ends lost 1 base and 2 bases respectively, with 6 bases between them. Germline CDR1 SGHRS, CDR2 YFSETQ. The sequence came from a human donor in good health (CMV status not recorded). Some clones in this sample may be carry-over from other donors' samples. The V gene is TRBV5-1, the J gene TRBJ2-5; D ambiguous. Here the sequenced sample was cultured PBMCs, taken from culture after CMV antigen stimulation. The CDR3 DNA sequence: TGCGCCAGCAGCTTGCCGCGGCAAGAGACCCAGTACTTC. Its protein is CASSLPRQETQYF.